This entry lists 25 T cell receptor beta chains sequenced from one sample in a study of T cell repertoires in cytomegalovirus infection. The antigens for these receptors are not known. TCRdb redid the calling of the reads with MiXCR, one entry per CDR3 protein. The sample holds about 770,000 distinct CDR3 sequences, about 27% seen once. This material consisted of cultured CD8+ T cells from PBMCs, taken from culture after CMV antigen stimulation. These receptor sequences come from a human donor in good health (CMV status not recorded). Some clones in this sample may be carry-over from other donors' samples.

This clonotype was observed at least ten times. CDR3 residues: CASSLRQGGEQYV. In DNA form, the CDR3 reads TGTGCCAGCAGTCTCCGACAGGGAGGTGAGCAGTACGTC. This chain joins TRBV12-3 or TRBV12-4 and TRBJ2-7; D may be TRBD1 (7 bases). Trimming left V 5 bases short and J 7 bases short, with 15 bases between. The CDR3 spans 13 residues.

V gene TRBV19 combines with J gene TRBJ1-2, with 7 bases aligning to TRBD1. This CDR3 has 15 residues. Germline V CDR1 and CDR2: LNHDA, SQIVND (reference sequence). V dropped 4 bases and J dropped 1; count of bases not matched to a gene: 6. The CDR3 here is CASSRGQLHNYGYTF. CDR3 DNA: TGTGCCAGTAGTAGGGGACAGCTACATAACTATGGCTACACCTTC.

This sequence joins TRBV14 and TRBJ2-3; TRBD1 aligns across 8 bases. CDR1 and CDR2 from the germline V gene are SGHDN and FVKESK. V shed 1 base and J 5 bases; nucleotides not matched to a gene: 5. CDR3 length equals 15 residues. The DNA of the CDR3 is TGTGCCAGCAGCCAAGGGGACAGGAAAATAGATACGCAGTATTTT. Encoded protein: CASSQGDRKIDTQYF.

V usage is TRBV7-9 and J usage is TRBJ1-1, with TRBD1 matching over 8 bases. Germline V gene lookup returns CDR1 SEHNR and CDR2 FQNEAQ (reference sequence). J lost 4 bases, V lost 2 bases, and 6 bases had no gene match. CDR3 length equals 15 residues. Written as DNA, the CDR3 is TGTGCCAGCAGCTTACTAGGACAGGGTGTCACTGAAGCTTTCTTT. It translates to CASSLLGQGVTEAFF. Supplemented by reference TRBV7-9 and TRBJ1-1, the full variable domain reads DTGVSQNPRHKITKRGQNVTFRCDPISEHNRLYWYRQTLGQGPEFLTYFQNEAQLEKSRLLSDRFSAERPKGSFSTLEIQRTEQGDSAMYLCASSLLGQGVTEAFFGQGTRLTVV.

This clonotype appeared a few times. The J gene is TRBJ1-2, the V gene TRBV5-1; 8 positions agree with TRBD1. The V gene end was trimmed by 1 base and the J gene end by 2 bases; junction bases not matched to a gene: 1. The CDR3 has 14 amino acids. The germline V gene has CDR1 SGHRS and CDR2 YFSETQ. The CDR3 DNA sequence: TGCGCCAGCAGCTTGAGGACAGGGAACTATGGCTACACCTTC. Its translation is CASSLRTGNYGYTF.

The genes are TRBV27 and TRBJ1-2; tentatively, D is TRBD1 (6 bases). Trimming removed 5 bases at V and 7 bases at J, with 20 bases between. Germline V gene lookup returns CDR1 MNHEY and CDR2 SMNVEV (reference sequence). The CDR3 runs to 15 residues. This chain's CDR3 is CASSLSGQNRFGYTF. The CDR3 region has the DNA TGTGCCAGCAGTCTAAGCGGACAGAACCGCTTTGGCTACACCTTC.

In its sample, this clonotype was seen many times. The CDR3 loop reads CASSRRVDTEAFF. In DNA form, the CDR3 reads TGTGCCAGCAGCAGGAGGGTCGACACTGAAGCTTTCTTT. This chain links TRBV7-9 with TRBJ1-1; D remains ambiguous. The germline V and J ends were trimmed by 5 bases and 3 bases, with 10 bases remaining between them. CDR1 is SEHNR and CDR2 is FQNEAQ in the germline V gene (reference sequence). The CDR3 extends over 13 amino acids.

This rearrangement joins TRBV6-2 or TRBV6-3 to TRBJ1-2, with TRBD1 as a possible D gene (5 bases). Trimming removed 8 bases from V and 4 bases from J, with 14 bases in between. The CDR3 is 13 residues long. Per the germline V gene, CDR1 is MNHEY and CDR2 is SVGEGT. CDR3 DNA sequence: TGTGCCAGCGGAAACAGGATCGCCTATGGCTACACCTTC. Translated, it gives CASGNRIAYGYTF.

The rearrangement links TRBV6-6 to TRBJ2-3; D not resolved. Trimming took 0 bases from V and 3 from J, leaving 4 bases between them. The germline gives CDR1 MNHNY, CDR2 SVGAGI (reference sequence). This CDR3 has 13 amino acids. CDR3 in amino acids: CASSYSMTDTQYF. The CDR3 DNA sequence: TGTGCCAGCAGTTACTCTATGACAGATACGCAGTATTTT.

The chain links TRBV28 to TRBJ1-2; TRBD1 is a possible D gene (6 bases). The CDR3 covers 15 residues. V lost 10 bases, J lost 0 bases, and 18 bases lay in between. The germline gives CDR1 MDHEN, CDR2 SYDVKM. In nucleotides, the CDR3 is TGTGCCACCAAAGTTAGGGGGACGCCTAACTATGGCTACACCTTC. As protein: CATKVRGTPNYGYTF.

This chain uses TRBV28 with TRBJ1-2, with 7 positions matching TRBD1. The CDR3 contains 13 residues. V lost 3 bases and J lost 4; bases outside the gene matches: 2. From germline, CDR1 is MDHEN and CDR2 SYDVKM. The DNA of the CDR3 is TGTGCCAGCAGTTTTAGGGGGCCCTATGGCTACACCTTC. Translating it yields CASSFRGPYGYTF.

In this sample, this clonotype turned up many times. The chain links TRBV4-1 to TRBJ1-1; D remains unclear. Germline V gene sequence: CDR1 MGHRA, CDR2 YSYEKL. V lost 3 bases and J lost 0, with 8 bases in between. The CDR3 totals 14 residues. The CDR3 region is CASSQGPVNTEAFF. The CDR3 nucleotides read TGCGCCAGCAGCCAGGGTCCTGTGAACACTGAAGCTTTCTTT.

This clonotype occurred a few times. V gene TRBV20-1 combines with J gene TRBJ2-2, with a weak D call TRBD1 (5 bases). This CDR3 has 16 residues. Trimming left V 0 bases short and J 1 base short, with 12 bases between. The germline V gene encodes CDR1 DFQATT and CDR2 SNEGSKA (reference sequence). The CDR3, as DNA: TGCAGTGCTAGAGATATTCAAGGGGAGAACACCGGGGAGCTGTTTTTT. It codes for CSARDIQGENTGELFF.

This clonotype was counted only a few times. The CDR3 here is CASSQRTGGGSPLHF. The CDR3 DNA is TGCGCCAGCAGCCAACGGACAGGGGGCGGTTCACCCCTCCACTTT. The chain is built from TRBV4-1 and TRBJ1-6; 11 bases map to TRBD1. This CDR3 has 15 amino acids. Germline V gene lookup returns CDR1 MGHRA and CDR2 YSYEKL. V lost 2 bases to trimming and J lost 9 bases; unmatched junction nucleotides: 3.

Concerning this clonotype itself: Since a much larger clone is just one base distant, this may be a read error. CDR3 protein: CASSGGFEQFF. The CDR3 DNA reads TGTGCCAGCAGTGGGGGATTTGAGCAGTTCTTC. This chain uses TRBV2 with TRBJ2-1; unclear D gene. Deletions cut 4 bases from V and 9 bases from J, with 7 bases between. Germline V lookup: CDR1 SNHLY, CDR2 FYNNEI. The CDR3 loop spans 11 amino acids.

The chain employs TRBV27 and TRBJ2-5; possibly TRBD2 for D (5 bases). Trimming cost V 5 bases and J 5 bases, with 21 bases left between them. Germline CDR1 reads MNHEY; CDR2 reads SMNVEV (reference sequence). This CDR3 region has 16 residues. Here the CDR3 reads CASSIYPTSNPETQYF. CDR3 in DNA: TGTGCCAGCAGTATTTACCCTACTAGTAATCCGGAGACCCAGTACTTC.

CDR3 nucleotide sequence: TGCGCCAGCAGCCAGGTAGCGGGGATCGGAGAGCAGTTCTTC. Amino acids: CASSQVAGIGEQFF. J is TRBJ2-1 and V is TRBV4-1; TRBD2 agrees at 8 bases. CDR3 size: 14 residues. CDR1 is MGHRA, CDR2 YSYEKL, per germline. The trim removed 3 bases at V and 10 bases at J, leaving 8 bases unmatched.

The rearrangement joins TRBV6-2 or TRBV6-3 to TRBJ2-2, with D possibly matching TRBD2 (6 bases). Germline CDR1 is MNHEY and CDR2 is SVGEGT. Between the trimmed V and J ends, which lost 2 bases and 4 bases, there was a span of 8 bases. The CDR3 is 14 residues long. The CDR3 region is CASSYAGTTGELFF. The CDR3 coding sequence is TGTGCCAGCAGTTACGCGGGAACCACCGGGGAGCTGTTTTTT.

This clonotype was counted only a few times. This chain uses TRBV4-1 with TRBJ2-5, with 7 bases lining up with TRBD2. The V gene end was trimmed by 0 bases and the J gene end by 4 bases; junction bases not matched to a gene: 2. The CDR3 covers 14 residues. Per the germline V gene, CDR1 is MGHRA and CDR2 is YSYEKL. CDR3 protein: CASSQDPGGETQYF. CDR3 sequence (DNA): TGCGCCAGCAGCCAAGATCCGGGGGGAGAGACCCAGTACTTC.

Many counts were recorded for this clonotype. The chain has TRBV7-6 and TRBJ1-2; no clear D. Germline V gives CDR1 SGHVS, CDR2 FNYEAQ. The CDR3 loop spans 13 amino acids. V dropped 3 bases and J dropped 4 bases, with 9 bases sitting between them. CDR3: CASSFGQFYGYTF. Written as DNA, the CDR3 is TGTGCCAGCAGCTTTGGGCAGTTCTATGGCTACACCTTC.

The CDR3 here is CASSGTVNFMNTEAFF. CDR3 nucleotide sequence: TGTGCCAGTTCCGGGACGGTCAATTTTATGAACACTGAAGCTTTCTTT. The rearrangement joins TRBV6-1 to TRBJ1-1; D perhaps matches TRBD1 (5 bases). With 9 bases removed from V and 0 bases from J, the gap between germline ends came to 20 bases. Germline CDR1 is MNHNS and CDR2 is SASEGT. The CDR3 runs 16 residues.

This chain connects TRBV10-3 to TRBJ1-2; 9 bases align to TRBD1. Germline V gene data show CDR1 as ENHRY and CDR2 as SYGVKD. The CDR3 consists of 14 residues. V lost 2 bases to trimming and J lost 10 bases; unmatched junction nucleotides: 8. DNA of the CDR3: TGTGCCATCAGTGAGACGGGACAGGGCGTTGACTACACCTTC. Protein sequence: CAISETGQGVDYTF.

The chain is built from TRBV28 and TRBJ1-2; 8 bases match TRBD1. This CDR3 region has 12 residues. Germline V lookup: CDR1 MDHEN, CDR2 SYDVKM. V was pared by 9 bases and J by 4 bases, with 4 bases of the junction left unmatched. The CDR3 nucleotides are TGTGCCAGTAGGGACAGGACCTATGGCTACACCTTC. This codes for CASRDRTYGYTF.

This clonotype showed up just a few times. This chain links TRBV27 with TRBJ2-7; 8 bases line up with TRBD1. The CDR3 has 14 residues. Trimming at V came to 3 bases and at J to 3 bases, leaving 4 bases not matched to a gene. Germline-derived CDR1 and CDR2 are MNHEY and SMNVEV (reference sequence). CDR3 residues: CASSLAGGNYEQYF. In nucleotides, the CDR3 is TGTGCCAGCAGTTTGGCAGGGGGCAACTACGAGCAGTACTTC.

The gene calls are TRBV9 and TRBJ1-4; D perhaps matches TRBD1 (5 bases). Germline CDR1 is SGDLS and CDR2 is YYNGEE. The V gene lost 2 bases and the J gene lost 6 bases, with 14 bases spanning the gap. This CDR3 spans 15 amino acids. The DNA for the CDR3 is TGTGCCAGCAGCGTCTCGGCGGGGGATTATGAAAAACTGTTTTTT. Translated, it gives CASSVSAGDYEKLFF.